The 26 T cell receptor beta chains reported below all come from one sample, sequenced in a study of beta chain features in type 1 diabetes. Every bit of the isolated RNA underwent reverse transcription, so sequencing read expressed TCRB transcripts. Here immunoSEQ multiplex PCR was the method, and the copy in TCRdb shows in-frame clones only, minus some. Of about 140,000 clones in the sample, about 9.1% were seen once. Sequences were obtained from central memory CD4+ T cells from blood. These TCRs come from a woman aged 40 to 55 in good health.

CDR3 sequence (DNA): TGTGCCAGCACCCCGACAGGGTCCCAGGTCAGCGAGCAGTACTTC. Amino acid sequence: CASTPTGSQVSEQYF. This chain connects TRBV27 to TRBJ2-7, with 7 bases that match TRBD1. Germline trimming cut 7 bases from V and 6 bases from J; bases unmatched to any gene: 15. Germline V gene lookup returns CDR1 MNHEY and CDR2 SMNVEV (reference sequence). CDR3 length: 15 amino acids.

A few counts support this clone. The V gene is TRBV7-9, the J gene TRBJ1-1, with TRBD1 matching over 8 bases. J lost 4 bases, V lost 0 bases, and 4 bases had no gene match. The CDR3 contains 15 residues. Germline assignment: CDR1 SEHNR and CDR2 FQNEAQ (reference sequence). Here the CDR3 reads CASSLALGQGTEAFF. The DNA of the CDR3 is TGTGCCAGCAGCTTAGCACTTGGACAGGGCACTGAAGCTTTCTTT.

The CDR3 spells CASSALGSNQPQHF. The CDR3, as DNA: TGTGCCAGTTCAGCCCTAGGCAGCAATCAGCCCCAGCATTTT. The rearrangement joins TRBV6-5 to TRBJ1-5; D is undetermined. The V end was cut by 9 bases, the J end by 1 base, with 13 bases between. The CDR3 contains 14 residues. From germline, CDR1 is MNHEY and CDR2 SVGAGI.

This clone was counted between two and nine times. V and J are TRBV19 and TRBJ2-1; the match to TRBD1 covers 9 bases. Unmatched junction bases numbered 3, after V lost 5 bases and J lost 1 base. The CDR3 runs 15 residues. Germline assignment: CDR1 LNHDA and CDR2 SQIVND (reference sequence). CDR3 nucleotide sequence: TGTGCCAGTAGTCTGACAGGGGGGTCCTACAATGAGCAGTTCTTC. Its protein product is CASSLTGGSYNEQFF.

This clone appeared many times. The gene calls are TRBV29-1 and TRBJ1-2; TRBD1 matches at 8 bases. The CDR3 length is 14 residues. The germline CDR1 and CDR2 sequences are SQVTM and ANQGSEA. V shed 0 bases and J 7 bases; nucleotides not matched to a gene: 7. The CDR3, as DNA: TGCAGCGTTGAAGATCGGTCAGGGGGCGTTGGCTACACCTTC. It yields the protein CSVEDRSGGVGYTF.

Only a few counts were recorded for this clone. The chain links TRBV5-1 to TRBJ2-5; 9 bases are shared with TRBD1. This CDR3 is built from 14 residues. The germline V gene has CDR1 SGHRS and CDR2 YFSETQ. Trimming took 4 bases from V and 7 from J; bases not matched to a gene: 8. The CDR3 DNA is TGCGCCAGCAGCAGGACAGGGGAGGAGGCGACCCAGTACTTC. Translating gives CASSRTGEEATQYF.

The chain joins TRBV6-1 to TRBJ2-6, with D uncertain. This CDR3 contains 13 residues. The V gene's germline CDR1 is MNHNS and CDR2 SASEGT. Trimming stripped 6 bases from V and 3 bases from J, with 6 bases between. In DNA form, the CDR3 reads TGTGCCAGCAGATCGTATGGGGCCAACGTCCTGACTTTC. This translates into CASRSYGANVLTF.

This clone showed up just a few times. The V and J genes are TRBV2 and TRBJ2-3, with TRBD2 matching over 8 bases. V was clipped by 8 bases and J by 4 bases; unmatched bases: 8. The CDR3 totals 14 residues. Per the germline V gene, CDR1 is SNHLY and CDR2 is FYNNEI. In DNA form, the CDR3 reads TGTGCCAGCTTCCCCGGGGGGGCCTCAGATACGCAGTATTTT. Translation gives CASFPGGASDTQYF.

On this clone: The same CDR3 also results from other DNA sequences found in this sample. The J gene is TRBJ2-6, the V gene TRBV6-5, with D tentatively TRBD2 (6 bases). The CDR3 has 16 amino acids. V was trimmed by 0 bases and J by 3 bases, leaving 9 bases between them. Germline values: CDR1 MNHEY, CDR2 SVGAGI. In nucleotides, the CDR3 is TGTGCCAGCAGTTACTCTGCGGGGTATGGGGCCAACGTCCTGACTTTC. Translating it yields CASSYSAGYGANVLTF.

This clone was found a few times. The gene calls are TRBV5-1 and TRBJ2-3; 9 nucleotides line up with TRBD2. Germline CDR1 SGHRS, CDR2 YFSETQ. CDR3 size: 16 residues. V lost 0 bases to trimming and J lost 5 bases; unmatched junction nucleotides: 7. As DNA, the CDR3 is TGCGCCAGCAGCTTGGCCTTGCGGGGGGGCCAAGATACGCAGTATTTT. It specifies CASSLALRGGQDTQYF.

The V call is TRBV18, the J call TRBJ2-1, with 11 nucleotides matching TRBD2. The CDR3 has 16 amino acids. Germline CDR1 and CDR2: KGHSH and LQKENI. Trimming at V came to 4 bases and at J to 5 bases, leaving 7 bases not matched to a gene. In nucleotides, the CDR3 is TGTGCCAGCTCACTCCTCACTAGCGGGGGAGACAATGAGCAGTTCTTC. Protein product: CASSLLTSGGDNEQFF.

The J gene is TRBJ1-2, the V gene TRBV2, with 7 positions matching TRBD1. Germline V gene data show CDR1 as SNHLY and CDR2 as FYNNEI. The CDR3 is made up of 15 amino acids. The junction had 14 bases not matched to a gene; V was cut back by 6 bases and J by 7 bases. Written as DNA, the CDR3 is TGTGCCAGCAGGGATCGGGACAGCGTATCTATTGGCTACACCTTC. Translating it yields CASRDRDSVSIGYTF.

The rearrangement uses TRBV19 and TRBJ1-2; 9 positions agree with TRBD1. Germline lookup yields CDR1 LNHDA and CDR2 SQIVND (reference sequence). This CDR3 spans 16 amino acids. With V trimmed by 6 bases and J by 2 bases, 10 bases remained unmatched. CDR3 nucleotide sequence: TGTGCCAGTAGAACCAGGGACAGGGTTACCAACTATGGCTACACCTTC. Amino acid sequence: CASRTRDRVTNYGYTF.

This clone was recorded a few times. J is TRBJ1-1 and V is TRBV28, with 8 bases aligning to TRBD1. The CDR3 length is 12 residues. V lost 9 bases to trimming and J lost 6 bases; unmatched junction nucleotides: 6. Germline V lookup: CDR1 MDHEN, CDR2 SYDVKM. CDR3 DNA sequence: TGTGCCAGTAGGACAGGGATCCCTGAAGCTTTCTTT. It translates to CASRTGIPEAFF.

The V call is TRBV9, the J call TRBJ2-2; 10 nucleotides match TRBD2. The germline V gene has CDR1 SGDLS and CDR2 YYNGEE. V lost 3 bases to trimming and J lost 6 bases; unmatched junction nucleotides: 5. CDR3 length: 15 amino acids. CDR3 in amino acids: CASSASGGAAGELFF. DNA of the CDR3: TGTGCCAGCAGCGCCAGCGGGGGGGCTGCCGGGGAGCTGTTTTTT.

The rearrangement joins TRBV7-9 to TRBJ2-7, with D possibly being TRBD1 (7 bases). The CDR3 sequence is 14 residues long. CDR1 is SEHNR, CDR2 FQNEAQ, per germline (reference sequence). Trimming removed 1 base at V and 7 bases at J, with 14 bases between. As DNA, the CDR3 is TGTGCCAGCAGCTTAGAGGAGGGGGCGCTGGAGCAGTACTTC. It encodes CASSLEEGALEQYF.

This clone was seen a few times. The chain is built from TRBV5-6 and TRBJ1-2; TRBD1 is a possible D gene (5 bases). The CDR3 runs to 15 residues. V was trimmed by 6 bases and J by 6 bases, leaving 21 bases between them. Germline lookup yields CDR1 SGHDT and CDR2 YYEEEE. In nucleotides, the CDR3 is TGTGCCAGCATCCCCTCCGGTGGGGCCAGGGATGGCTACACCTTC. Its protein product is CASIPSGGARDGYTF.

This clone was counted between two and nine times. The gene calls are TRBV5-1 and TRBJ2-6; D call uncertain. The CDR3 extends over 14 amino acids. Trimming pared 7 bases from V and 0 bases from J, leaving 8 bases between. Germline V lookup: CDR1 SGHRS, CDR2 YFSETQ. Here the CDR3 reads CASAISSGANVLTF. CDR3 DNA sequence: TGCGCCAGCGCTATCTCCTCTGGGGCCAACGTCCTGACTTTC.

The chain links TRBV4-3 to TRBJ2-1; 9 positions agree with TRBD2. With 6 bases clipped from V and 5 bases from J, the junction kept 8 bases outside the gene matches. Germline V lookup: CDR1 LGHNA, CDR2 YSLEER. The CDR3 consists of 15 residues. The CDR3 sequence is CASSPMGLAHNEQFF. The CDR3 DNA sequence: TGCGCCAGCAGTCCTATGGGACTAGCCCACAATGAGCAGTTCTTC.

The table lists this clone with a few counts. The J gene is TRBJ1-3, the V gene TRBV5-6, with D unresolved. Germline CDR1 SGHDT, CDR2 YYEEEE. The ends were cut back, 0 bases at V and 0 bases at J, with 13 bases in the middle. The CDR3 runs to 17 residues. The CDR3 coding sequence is TGTGCCAGCAGCTTGGCGGGAATCCCACCCTCTGGAAACACCATATATTTT. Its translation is CASSLAGIPPSGNTIYF. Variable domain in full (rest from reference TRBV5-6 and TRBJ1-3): DAGVTQSPTHLIKTRGQQVTLRCSPKSGHDTVSWYQQALGQGPQFIFQYYEEEERQRGNFPDRFSGHQFPNYSSELNVNALLLGDSALYLCASSLAGIPPSGNTIYFGEGSWLTVV.

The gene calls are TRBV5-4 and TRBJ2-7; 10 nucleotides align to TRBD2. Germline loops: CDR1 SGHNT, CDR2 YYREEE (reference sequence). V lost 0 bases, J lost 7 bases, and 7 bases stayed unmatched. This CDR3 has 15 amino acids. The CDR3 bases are TGTGCCAGCAGCTTGGAAGCGGGGGGGCTGGGGGAGCAGTACTTC. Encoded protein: CASSLEAGGLGEQYF.

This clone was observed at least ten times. In DNA, the CDR3 is TGTGCCAGCAGTTCCGGGACAGGTTTCGGGGAGCTGTTTTTT. This encodes CASSSGTGFGELFF. The chain is built from TRBV6-1 and TRBJ2-2, with 8 bases that match TRBD1. The CDR3 contains 14 residues. The trim removed 5 bases at V and 7 bases at J, leaving 6 bases unmatched. Per germline, CDR1 MNHNS and CDR2 SASEGT.

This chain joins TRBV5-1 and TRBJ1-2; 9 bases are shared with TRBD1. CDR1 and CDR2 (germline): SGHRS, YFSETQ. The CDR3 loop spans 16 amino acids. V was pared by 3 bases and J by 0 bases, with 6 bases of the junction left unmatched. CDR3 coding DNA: TGCGCCAGCAGCTGGACAGGGGATGGCGCTAACTATGGCTACACCTTC. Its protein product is CASSWTGDGANYGYTF.

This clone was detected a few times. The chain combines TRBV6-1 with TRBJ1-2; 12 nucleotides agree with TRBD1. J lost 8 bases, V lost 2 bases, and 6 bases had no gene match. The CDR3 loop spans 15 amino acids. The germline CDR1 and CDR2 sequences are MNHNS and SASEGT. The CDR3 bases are TGTGCCAGCAGTGAAAGGGGACAGGGGGCGCGGGGCTACACCTTC. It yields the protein CASSERGQGARGYTF.

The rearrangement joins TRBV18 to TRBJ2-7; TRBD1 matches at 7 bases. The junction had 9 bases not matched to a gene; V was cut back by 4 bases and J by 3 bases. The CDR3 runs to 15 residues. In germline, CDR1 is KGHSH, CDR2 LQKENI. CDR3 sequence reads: CASSQRQGTGYEQYF. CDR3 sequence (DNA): TGTGCCAGCTCACAGCGACAGGGAACCGGCTACGAGCAGTACTTC.

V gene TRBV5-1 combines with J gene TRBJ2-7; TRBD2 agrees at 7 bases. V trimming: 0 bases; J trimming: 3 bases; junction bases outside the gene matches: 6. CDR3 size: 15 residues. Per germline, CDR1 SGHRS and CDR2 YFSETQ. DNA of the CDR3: TGCGCCAGCAGCTTGGGGGGGGGAGAAGGCTACGAGCAGTACTTC. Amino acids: CASSLGGGEGYEQYF.